Listed here is a single T cell receptor (beta chain). Its specificity is unknown. This sample was included in a study of T cell responses to AZD1222 COVID-19 vaccine. Study-wide results and caveats: Unmutated variant regions are reportedly the target of nearly half of TCRs that are spike-specific. Only after the peak T cell response were repertoires sampled. Spike-wide vaccine-associated CD4 TCRs dominated at 160-218 and 743-854.

This table comes from immunoSEQ multiplex PCR, and its TCRdb copy is limited to in-frame clones, with some not included. The data hold under 150,000 clones, with under 95% observed a single time. This TCR came from an adult in good health. The starting material was peripheral blood, obtained on day 0 of MenACWY control vaccination.

The CDR3 DNA follows: TGTGCCACCAGTGATTTGGGACAGTTCGCGAACACCGGGGAGCTGTTTTTT. It is translated as CATSDLGQFANTGELFF. J is TRBJ2-2 and V is TRBV24-1, with TRBD1 as a possible D gene (6 bases). CDR3 length: 17 amino acids. Germline CDR1 is KGHDR and CDR2 is SFDVKD. V was pared by 0 bases and J by 0 bases, with 10 bases between.